Presented here are 29 T cell receptor beta chains from one specimen sequenced in a study of response to subunit inactivated influenza vaccine. TCRdb re-analysed the RT-PCR reads in MiXCR, keeping a single row per CDR3 protein. The data show around 850,000 distinct CDR3 sequences, about a fifth seen once. Sequences were derived from PBMCs from blood, sampled around 5 days after vaccination. These receptors were obtained from a man aged 50 to 59 who received an inactivated influenza vaccine.

The V call is TRBV30, the J call TRBJ2-1; 13 nucleotides agree with TRBD2. The J call could be wrong; TRBJ2-7 is a better fit for the DNA end. The CDR3 totals 17 residues. The germline CDR1 and CDR2 sequences are GTSNPN and SVGIG (reference sequence). The CDR3 region has the DNA TGTGCCTGGAGTGTAGGAGTACTAGCGGGGGGGTACAATGAGCAGTACTTC. Translation gives CAWSVGVLAGGYNEQYF.

This clonotype was seen only a few times. The rearrangement links TRBV12-3 or TRBV12-4 to TRBJ2-7, with TRBD1 identical over 10 bases. J was trimmed by 9 bases and V by 5 bases; bases with no gene match: 13. The CDR3 is 15 residues long. CDR3 amino acids: CASSGRTGGFSMQYF. The CDR3 nucleotides read TGTGCCAGCAGTGGTCGGACAGGGGGTTTCTCGATGCAGTACTTC.

This chain uses TRBV20-1 with TRBJ1-6; TRBD1 matches 11 bases. Germline V gives CDR1 DFQATT, CDR2 SNEGSKA (reference sequence). J was trimmed by 8 bases and V by 5 bases; bases with no gene match: 14. The CDR3 has 17 residues. The CDR3 sequence: CSASGTGGHYKHSPLHF. The CDR3 nucleotides are TGCAGTGCTTCCGGGACAGGGGGACATTATAAGCATTCACCCCTCCACTTT.

This clonotype was recorded a few times. The chain employs TRBV29-1 and TRBJ2-3; D gene uncertain. Trimming stripped 8 bases from V and 1 base from J, with 7 bases between. There are 11 residues in the CDR3. Germline V gene data show CDR1 as SQVTM and CDR2 as ANQGSEA. In nucleotides, the CDR3 is TGCAGCACCCGTGGCACAGATACGCAGTATTTT. It translates to CSTRGTDTQYF.

The chain uses TRBV29-1 and TRBJ2-5, with a tentative D call TRBD2 (7 bases). The V end was cut by 4 bases, the J end by 5 bases, with 17 bases between. The CDR3 contains 14 residues. Germline V gene data show CDR1 as SQVTM and CDR2 as ANQGSEA. CDR3 sequence: CSVVPGGRGETQYF. The CDR3 DNA reads as TGCAGCGTTGTTCCTGGGGGGAGGGGGGAGACCCAGTACTTC. Drawing the rest from reference TRBV29-1 and TRBJ2-5, the complete variable domain is SAVISQKPSRDICQRGTSLTIQCQVDSQVTMMFWYRQQPGQSLTLIATANQGSEATYESGFVIDKFPISRPNLTFSTLTVSNMSPEDSSIYLCSVVPGGRGETQYFGPGTRLLVL.

The chain combines TRBV20-1 with TRBJ2-2; 7 bases agree with TRBD2. CDR1 DFQATT and CDR2 SNEGSKA come from the germline V gene (reference sequence). There are 16 residues in the CDR3. J gave up 2 bases and V 5 bases, and 11 bases lay outside the gene matches. The DNA of the CDR3 is TGCAGTGCTTCCCCGGCCGGGACTACAAACACCGGGGAGCTGTTTTTT. It encodes CSASPAGTTNTGELFF.

This clonotype was observed a handful of times. The chain carries TRBV18 and TRBJ2-5; D not resolved. The V and J ends lost 0 bases and 4 bases respectively, with 6 bases between them. Germline assignment: CDR1 KGHSH and CDR2 LQKENI. This CDR3 contains 13 residues. CDR3 residues: CASSPPTGETQYF. In DNA, the CDR3 is TGTGCCAGCTCACCACCGACGGGAGAGACCCAGTACTTC.

The chain couples TRBV12-3 or TRBV12-4 to TRBJ1-1; D is unclear. The V gene lost 2 bases and the J gene lost 4 bases, with 11 bases spanning the gap. The CDR3 length is 14 residues. The CDR3 is CASSLHLTGTEAFF. The CDR3 region has the DNA TGTGCCAGCAGTTTACACCTAACTGGCACTGAAGCTTTCTTT.

This clonotype was found a few times. This chain connects TRBV20-1 to TRBJ2-2; D uncertain. Germline CDR1 DFQATT, CDR2 SNEGSKA (reference sequence). The V end was cut by 3 bases, the J end by 6 bases, with 11 bases between. This CDR3 has 13 amino acids. The DNA of the CDR3 is TGCAGTGCTAGCTCGCCCGTGGCCGGGGAGCTGTTTTTT. Its translation: CSASSPVAGELFF.

This clonotype was seen a handful of times. The V call is TRBV12-3 or TRBV12-4, the J call TRBJ2-3, with 14 positions matching TRBD2. This CDR3 has 18 residues. The V and J ends lost 1 base and 4 bases, in that order; junction bases with no gene match: 7. CDR3 protein: CASSLGGTSGSRADTQYF. Written as DNA, the CDR3 is TGTGCCAGCAGTTTAGGAGGGACTAGCGGGAGTCGTGCAGATACGCAGTATTTT.

This clonotype was counted between two and nine times. The chain links TRBV6-2 or TRBV6-3 to TRBJ2-7; 8 bases fit TRBD1. Germline CDR1 MNHEY, CDR2 SVGEGT. V lost 6 bases to trimming and J lost 3 bases; unmatched junction nucleotides: 7. This CDR3 has 14 amino acids. This chain's CDR3 is CASSRQGTYYEQYF. The DNA of the CDR3 is TGTGCCAGCAGCCGACAGGGGACCTACTACGAGCAGTACTTC.

This chain uses TRBV2 with TRBJ2-6, with no clear D. Germline lookup yields CDR1 SNHLY and CDR2 FYNNEI. There are 15 residues in the CDR3. Trimming pared 5 bases from V and 0 bases from J, leaving 8 bases between. CDR3 nucleotides: TGTGCCAGCAGTAAGATCTACTCTGGGGCCAACGTCCTGACTTTC. Encoded protein: CASSKIYSGANVLTF.

This clonotype was observed a handful of times. V gene TRBV20-1 combines with J gene TRBJ2-7; D is uncertain. CDR3 length: 12 amino acids. Germline loops: CDR1 DFQATT, CDR2 SNEGSKA (reference sequence). Trimming took 3 bases from V and 3 from J, leaving 9 bases between them. The CDR3 protein is CSASRQNYEQYF. CDR3 bases: TGCAGTGCTAGCCGGCAGAACTACGAGCAGTACTTC.

This chain joins TRBV10-2 and TRBJ2-3, with TRBD2 matching over 12 bases. Germline CDR1 WSHSY, CDR2 SAAADI. The CDR3 totals 18 residues. V shed 6 bases, J shed 5 bases, and the junction held 15 bases outside the gene matches. CDR3: CASSLHSASGRAGDTQYF. CDR3 coding DNA: TGCGCCAGCAGCCTACACTCTGCTAGCGGGAGGGCCGGAGATACGCAGTATTTT.

This clonotype has at least ten counts. The genes are TRBV28 and TRBJ2-5; TRBD2 aligns across 7 bases. This CDR3 contains 17 residues. Per germline, CDR1 MDHEN and CDR2 SYDVKM. The V and J ends lost 2 bases and 4 bases, in that order; junction bases with no gene match: 13. CDR3 loop: CASSLNLWDYHGETQYF. CDR3 bases: TGTGCCAGCAGTTTAAATCTCTGGGACTACCATGGAGAGACCCAGTACTTC. Full variable domain (outside the CDR3, taken from reference TRBV28 and TRBJ2-5): DVKVTQSSRYLVKRTGEKVFLECVQDMDHENMFWYRQDPGLGLRLIYFSYDVKMKEKGDIPEGYSVSREKKERFSLILESASTNQTSMYLCASSLNLWDYHGETQYFGPGTRLLVL.

The table lists this clonotype with a few counts. The chain employs TRBV4-2 and TRBJ2-3; TRBD2 is a possible D gene (5 bases). V lost 0 bases and J lost 4, with 14 bases in between. Germline V gives CDR1 LGHNA, CDR2 YNFKEQ. The CDR3 consists of 16 residues. The CDR3 bases are TGTGCCAGCAGCCAAGATCGACTACCCCCGGCAGATACGCAGTATTTT. Its translation is CASSQDRLPPADTQYF.

The V and J genes are TRBV6-1 and TRBJ1-1; D gene ambiguous. This CDR3 is built from 14 residues. The V gene's germline CDR1 is MNHNS and CDR2 SASEGT. The V end was cut by 3 bases, the J end by 5 bases, with 13 bases between. The CDR3: CASSEVLGRTEAFF. The DNA for the CDR3 is TGTGCCAGCAGTGAGGTCTTGGGAAGGACTGAAGCTTTCTTT.

The chain recombines TRBV7-2 with TRBJ1-2, with unresolved D. V gave up 5 bases and J gave up 5 bases, with 18 bases separating them. Per the germline V gene, CDR1 is SGHTA and CDR2 is FQGNSA. This CDR3 is 15 amino acids long. The DNA of the CDR3 is TGTGCCAGCAGCCCGGGCAACCTGGAGGGTTATGGCTACACCTTC. Protein product: CASSPGNLEGYGYTF.

The gene calls are TRBV20-1 and TRBJ2-1, with a tentative D call TRBD2 (6 bases). CDR1 and CDR2 from the germline V gene are DFQATT and SNEGSKA (reference sequence). Trimming pared 6 bases from V and 10 bases from J, leaving 13 bases between. The CDR3 loop spans 11 amino acids. The CDR3 DNA sequence: TGCAGTGCGTTACTAGCTGGCGAGCAGTTCTTC. It specifies CSALLAGEQFF.

This rearrangement joins TRBV4-3 to TRBJ1-6; tentatively, D is TRBD1 (5 bases). The germline gives CDR1 LGHNA, CDR2 YSLEER. The ends were cut back, 8 bases at V and 9 bases at J, with 20 bases in the middle. This CDR3 is 15 amino acids long. CDR3 DNA sequence: TGCGCCAGCTCCTCCGGACGGGGCTATGGTTCACCCCTCCACTTT. Its protein is CASSSGRGYGSPLHF.

This sequence joins TRBV6-5 and TRBJ2-5; maybe TRBD1 (6 bases). The CDR3 runs 14 residues. Germline V CDR1 and CDR2: MNHEY, SVGAGI. Between the trimmed V and J ends, which lost 0 bases and 8 bases, there was a span of 13 bases. CDR3 DNA: TGTGCCAGCAGTTACTCAGACCAGGGGAGAACCCAGTACTTC. Protein: CASSYSDQGRTQYF.

This clonotype was detected only a few times. This chain links TRBV10-3 with TRBJ2-3; 9 bases match TRBD2. The V and J ends lost 8 bases and 3 bases, in that order; junction bases with no gene match: 6. Germline lookup yields CDR1 ENHRY and CDR2 SYGVKD. The CDR3 is 14 residues long. The DNA of the CDR3 is TGTGCCATCGGAGGCGGGAGGGCAACAGATACGCAGTATTTT. Residues: CAIGGGRATDTQYF.

This clonotype came up many times. J is TRBJ2-3 and V is TRBV20-1; 7 nucleotides align to TRBD2. This CDR3 spans 15 amino acids. CDR1 is DFQATT and CDR2 is SNEGSKA in the germline V gene (reference sequence). V shed 3 bases, J shed 5 bases, and the junction held 11 bases outside the gene matches. In DNA form, the CDR3 reads TGCAGTGCTAGTGATGGCGATTCGGGAGGAGATACGCAGTATTTT. Translation gives CSASDGDSGGDTQYF.

This clonotype has at least ten counts. The CDR3 nucleotides read TGCAGTGCTAGAGATTATCAAGGGGGTAATTCACCCCTCCACTTT. This codes for CSARDYQGGNSPLHF. The J gene is TRBJ1-6, the V gene TRBV20-1; perhaps TRBD1 as D (6 bases). This CDR3 has 15 amino acids. The V gene's germline CDR1 is DFQATT and CDR2 SNEGSKA (reference sequence). Trimming removed 0 bases at V and 6 bases at J, with 12 bases between.

This clonotype has a handful of counts. The rearrangement joins TRBV12-3 or TRBV12-4 to TRBJ2-1; TRBD1 matches 9 bases. V lost 6 bases to trimming and J lost 1 base; unmatched junction nucleotides: 1. This CDR3 comprises 14 residues. The CDR3 here is CASRQGASYNEQFF. CDR3 sequence (DNA): TGTGCCAGCAGACAGGGGGCTTCCTACAATGAGCAGTTCTTC.

This clonotype showed up just a few times. The chain is built from TRBV30 and TRBJ2-7; perhaps D is TRBD1 or TRBD2 (5 bases each). The ends were cut back, 6 bases at V and 6 bases at J, with 12 bases in the middle. This CDR3 comprises 11 residues. Germline V lookup: CDR1 GTSNPN, CDR2 SVGIG (reference sequence). The CDR3 coding sequence is TGTGCCTGTCCGGGGACGCGCGAGCAGTACTTC. It is translated as CACPGTREQYF.

The chain has TRBV20-1 and TRBJ1-1; D is uncertain. Trimming cost V 5 bases and J 5 bases, with 12 bases left between them. Germline-derived CDR1 and CDR2 are DFQATT and SNEGSKA (reference sequence). The length of the CDR3 is 12 residues. CDR3 sequence: CSAPTRRTEAFF. CDR3 DNA: TGCAGTGCTCCGACCCGTAGGACTGAAGCTTTCTTT.

This clonotype was seen at least ten times. In DNA, the CDR3 is TGCAGCTCCCGGGTCCGGGGCACAGATACGCAGTATTTT. It codes for CSSRVRGTDTQYF. The chain carries TRBV20-1 and TRBJ2-3, with no clear D. This CDR3 region has 13 residues. The V gene's germline CDR1 is DFQATT and CDR2 SNEGSKA (reference sequence).

The rearrangement joins TRBV19 to TRBJ1-2, with a tentative D call TRBD1 (5 bases). The CDR3 length is 15 residues. The ends were cut back, 4 bases at V and 1 base at J, with 13 bases in the middle. The germline CDR1 and CDR2 sequences are LNHDA and SQIVND (reference sequence). The CDR3 reads CASSSQQDGNYGYTF. The CDR3 DNA reads as TGTGCCAGTAGTAGCCAACAGGATGGTAACTATGGCTACACCTTC.